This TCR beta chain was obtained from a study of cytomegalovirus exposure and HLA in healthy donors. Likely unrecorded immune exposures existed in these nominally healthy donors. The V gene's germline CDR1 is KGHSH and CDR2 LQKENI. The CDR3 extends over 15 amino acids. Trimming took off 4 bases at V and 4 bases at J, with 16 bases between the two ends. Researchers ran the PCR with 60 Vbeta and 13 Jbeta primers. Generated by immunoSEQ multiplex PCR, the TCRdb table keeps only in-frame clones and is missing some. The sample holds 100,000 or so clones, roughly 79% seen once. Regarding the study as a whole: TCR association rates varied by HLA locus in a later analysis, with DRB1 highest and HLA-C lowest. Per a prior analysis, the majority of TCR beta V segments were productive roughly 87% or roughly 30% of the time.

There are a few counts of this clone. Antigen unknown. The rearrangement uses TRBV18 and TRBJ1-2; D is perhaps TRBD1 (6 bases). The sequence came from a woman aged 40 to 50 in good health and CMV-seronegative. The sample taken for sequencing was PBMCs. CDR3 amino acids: CASSQGVDSSYGYTF. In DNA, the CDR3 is TGTGCCAGCTCACAGGGGGTAGATTCCTCCTATGGCTACACCTTC.